A selection of T cell receptor beta chains follows, all from one sample in a study of shared clonotypes between healthy human individuals. Sequenced by immunoSEQ multiplex PCR; TCRdb stores in-frame clones only, minus some. The sample has 2 million to 2.5 million clones, 80% to 95% seen once. What was sequenced was naive CD4+ T cells from PBMCs. These receptors were taken from a man between 18 and 29 years old in good health. Some clones in this sample may be carry-over from other donors' samples. The CDR3 runs from the conserved cysteine through the conserved F or W. A D gene is named only where the DNA matches it firmly. The size entry is marked missing in some rows and otherwise reads once, few, many or a size class.

size	D	length	V	J	CDR3	DNA
-	TRBD1	16	TRBV10-3	TRBJ1-4	CAISAGDRGDYEKLFF	TGTGCCATCAGTGCCGGGGACAGGGGTGACTATGAAAAACTGTTTTTT
-	-	17	TRBV5-1	TRBJ1-1	CASSPDLGAERDTEAFF	TGCGCCAGCAGCCCCGACCTGGGGGCGGAGAGGGACACTGAAGCTTTCTTT
-	-	15	TRBV9	TRBJ1-3	CASSVGKGSGNTIYF	TGTGCCAGCAGCGTAGGCAAGGGGTCTGGAAACACCATATATTTT
once	-	18	TRBV25-1	TRBJ2-2	CASPNRFSGRGFTGELFF	TGTGCCAGCCCCAATAGGTTTTCGGGACGGGGATTCACCGGGGAGCTGTTTTTT
-	-	16	TRBV7-9	TRBJ1-6	CASSLPPGSGNSPLHF	TGTGCCAGCAGCTTACCCCCAGGGTCAGGGAATTCACCCCTCCACTTT
-	TRBD2	17	TRBV23-1	TRBJ2-7	CASSPGLAGFPPYEQYF	TGCGCCAGCAGTCCGGGACTAGCGGGTTTTCCCCCCTACGAGCAGTACTTC
-	-	16	TRBV27	TRBJ1-5	CASSLKPVNSNQPQHF	TGTGCCAGCAGTTTAAAGCCGGTGAACAGCAATCAGCCCCAGCATTTT
-	-	14	TRBV15	TRBJ2-7	CATSRSGTFYEQYF	TGTGCCACCAGCAGATCCGGGACTTTCTACGAGCAGTACTTC
-	-	13	TRBV28	TRBJ1-4	CATRRATNEKLFF	TGTGCCACTAGGCGGGCAACTAATGAAAAACTGTTTTTT
-	-	10	TRBV20-1	TRBJ2-1	CSASTYEQFF	TGCAGTGCTAGTACCTATGAGCAGTTCTTC
-	TRBD1	10	TRBV19	TRBJ2-7	CWTGKYEQYF	TGCTGGACAGGGAAATACGAGCAGTACTTC
few	-	15	TRBV5-1	TRBJ1-1	CASSFIEGLNTEAFF	TGCGCCAGCAGCTTCATTGAGGGTCTGAACACTGAAGCTTTCTTT
-	-	17	TRBV5-1	TRBJ2-1	CASSWIARADPYNEQFF	TGCGCCAGCAGCTGGATTGCCAGGGCCGACCCCTACAATGAGCAGTTCTTC
-	TRBD1	13	TRBV6-6	TRBJ1-1	CASSRQGVTEAFF	TGTGCCAGCAGTCGACAGGGGGTCACTGAAGCTTTCTTT
-	-	11	TRBV6-6	TRBJ2-1	CASGWNNEQFF	TGTGCCAGCGGGTGGAACAATGAGCAGTTCTTC
-	TRBD1	15	TRBV19	TRBJ1-5	CASRNEGAGNQPQHF	TGTGCCAGTAGAAATGAGGGGGCGGGCAATCAGCCCCAGCATTTT
-	-	14	TRBV2	TRBJ1-5	CASRDRYSNQPQHF	TGTGCCAGCAGAGATCGTTATAGCAATCAGCCCCAGCATTTT
-	TRBD2	16	TRBV5-6	TRBJ2-2	CASSASSSGRTGELFF	TGTGCCAGCAGCGCTAGCTCTAGCGGGAGGACCGGGGAGCTGTTTTTT
-	-	16	TRBV2	TRBJ2-1	CASKPSAGTSYNEQFF	TGTGCCAGCAAACCTAGCGCGGGGACCTCCTACAATGAGCAGTTCTTC
-	-	12	TRBV28	TRBJ1-2	CASSPSNYGYTF	TGTGCCAGCAGTCCCTCTAACTATGGCTACACCTTC
-	TRBD1	14	TRBV6-1	TRBJ2-7	CASSAGQGSYEQYF	TGTGCCAGCAGCGCCGGACAGGGCTCCTACGAGCAGTACTTC
-	TRBD1	15	TRBV28	TRBJ1-4	CASSPGGQEKEKLFF	TGTGCCAGCAGTCCCGGCGGACAGGAAAAAGAAAAACTGTTTTTT
few	-	13	TRBV5-3	TRBJ2-3	CARSLSPSDTQYF	TGTGCCAGAAGCTTGTCCCCGTCAGATACGCAGTATTTT
few	-	13	TRBV7-3	TRBJ2-1	CASSPGPYNEQFF	TGTGCCAGCAGTCCGGGGCCCTACAATGAGCAGTTCTTC
-	-	16	TRBV4-1	TRBJ1-6	CASSPFVSTVESPLHF	TGCGCCAGCAGCCCATTCGTGTCGACCGTAGAATCACCCCTCCACTTT
-	TRBD1	14	TRBV5-4	TRBJ2-6	CASSSDRDRVVLTF	TGTGCCAGCAGCTCAGACCGGGACAGGGTGGTCCTGACTTTC
-	-	13	TRBV28	TRBJ1-2	CASTPVSRDGYTF	TGTGCCAGCACCCCGGTTAGCAGGGATGGCTACACCTTC
-	-	14	TRBV7-9	TRBJ1-3	CASSPMTAGNTIYF	TGTGCCAGCAGCCCCATGACGGCTGGAAACACCATATATTTT
-	-	18	TRBV25-1	TRBJ1-5	CASSDTRTATGVHQPQHF	TGTGCCAGCAGTGATACCCGAACTGCCACGGGGGTCCATCAGCCCCAGCATTTT
-	TRBD1	14	TRBV27	TRBJ2-4	CVSRATGMENIQYF	TGTGTCTCGCGGGCGACAGGGATGGAAAACATTCAGTACTTC
-	-	14	TRBV19	TRBJ2-7	CASSIAGAPGEQYF	TGTGCCAGTAGTATAGCGGGAGCGCCGGGCGAGCAGTACTTC
-	-	12	TRBV28	TRBJ2-7	CASSLPAYEQYF	TGTGCCAGCAGTCTCCCTGCCTACGAGCAGTACTTC
-	TRBD1	17	TRBV5-1	TRBJ2-7	CASSPLGLGQGFYEQYF	TGCGCCAGCAGCCCACTAGGTCTGGGACAGGGGTTCTACGAGCAGTACTTC
-	-	13	TRBV6-6	TRBJ1-2	CASSLQGLYGYTF	TGTGCCAGCAGTCTACAGGGCCTCTATGGCTACACCTTC
-	-	17	TRBV30	TRBJ1-2	CAWSVGWSGRGDYGYTF	TGTGCCTGGAGTGTAGGTTGGTCGGGCAGGGGTGACTATGGCTACACCTTC
-	-	13	TRBV6-1	TRBJ2-3	CASRPGAPDTQYF	TGTGCCAGCAGGCCGGGGGCCCCAGATACGCAGTATTTT
-	TRBD1	16	TRBV6-6	TRBJ1-5	CASSSPDRGNNQPQHF	TGTGCCAGCAGTTCCCCGGACAGGGGGAACAATCAGCCCCAGCATTTT
-	-	14	TRBV18	TRBJ2-3	CASSPGSRTDTQYF	TGTGCCAGCTCACCAGGGTCCCGCACAGATACGCAGTATTTT
-	TRBD1	13	TRBV6-6	TRBJ2-7	CASSSTGSHEQYF	TGTGCCAGCAGTTCGACAGGGTCCCACGAGCAGTACTTC
-	-	14	TRBV11-2	TRBJ1-4	CASSRAGEGEKLFF	TGTGCCAGCAGTCGGGCAGGGGAGGGTGAAAAACTGTTTTTT
-	TRBD2	16	TRBV28	TRBJ2-3	CASFQASGPRTDTQYF	TGTGCCAGCTTCCAAGCTAGCGGCCCCCGCACAGATACGCAGTATTTT
-	-	16	TRBV7-2	TRBJ1-3	CASSPPGQTSGNTIYF	TGTGCCAGCAGCCCCCCCGGACAGACCTCTGGAAACACCATATATTTT
-	-	11	TRBV29-1	TRBJ2-7	CSAGTPYEQYF	TGCAGCGCCGGGACACCCTACGAGCAGTACTTC
-	-	14	TRBV5-4	TRBJ2-7	CASSTGTRVYEQYF	TGTGCCAGCAGCACCGGGACCCGCGTCTACGAGCAGTACTTC
-	-	16	TRBV28	TRBJ2-2	CASRSGTRAFTGELFF	TGTGCCAGCAGGTCCGGCACAAGGGCTTTCACCGGGGAGCTGTTTTTT
-	TRBD1	16	TRBV5-1	TRBJ2-4	CASSLVGQGSLNIQYF	TGCGCCAGCAGCTTGGTGGGACAGGGGTCTTTGAACATTCAGTACTTC
-	-	13	TRBV28	TRBJ2-1	CASSLLASGEQFF	TGTGCCAGCAGTTTACTAGCGAGCGGTGAGCAGTTCTTC
-	-	15	TRBV15	TRBJ1-1	CATSPARQRNTEAFF	TGTGCCACCAGTCCCGCCAGACAGAGGAACACTGAAGCTTTCTTT
-	-	14	TRBV2	TRBJ1-5	CASSEVRDVQPQHF	TGTGCCAGCAGTGAGGTACGGGACGTTCAGCCCCAGCATTTT
-	-	13	TRBV10-1	TRBJ1-1	CASSEDMNTEAFF	TGCGCCAGCAGTGAGGACATGAACACTGAAGCTTTCTTT
-	TRBD1	14	TRBV11-2	TRBJ1-6	CASSPGQGYSPLHF	TGTGCCAGCAGCCCGGGACAGGGGTACTCACCCCTCCACTTT
-	-	15	TRBV6-1	TRBJ1-3	CATAKGPISGNTIYF	TGTGCCACCGCGAAAGGCCCGATCTCTGGAAACACCATATATTTT
once	-	14	TRBV7-9	TRBJ2-7	CASSLASGLYEQYF	TGTGCCAGCAGCTTAGCGTCAGGGTTATACGAGCAGTACTTC
-	-	15	TRBV5-1	TRBJ2-1	CASSLAPLGVGEQFF	TGCGCCAGCAGCTTGGCCCCTCTGGGGGTGGGTGAGCAGTTCTTC